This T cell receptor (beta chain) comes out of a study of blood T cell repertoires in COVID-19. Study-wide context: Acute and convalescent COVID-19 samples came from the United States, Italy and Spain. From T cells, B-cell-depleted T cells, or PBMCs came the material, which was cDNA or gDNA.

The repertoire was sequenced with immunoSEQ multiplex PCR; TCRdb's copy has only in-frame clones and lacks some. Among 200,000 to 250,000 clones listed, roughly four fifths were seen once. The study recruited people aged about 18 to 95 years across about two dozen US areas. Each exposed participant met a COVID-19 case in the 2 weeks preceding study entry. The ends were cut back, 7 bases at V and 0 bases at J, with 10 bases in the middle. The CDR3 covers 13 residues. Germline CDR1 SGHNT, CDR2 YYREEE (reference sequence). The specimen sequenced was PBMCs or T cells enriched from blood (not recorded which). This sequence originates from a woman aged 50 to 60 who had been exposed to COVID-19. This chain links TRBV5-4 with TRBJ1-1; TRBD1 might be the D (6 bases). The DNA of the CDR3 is TGTGCCAGCGGGACACGAATGAACACTGAAGCTTTCTTT. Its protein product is CASGTRMNTEAFF.